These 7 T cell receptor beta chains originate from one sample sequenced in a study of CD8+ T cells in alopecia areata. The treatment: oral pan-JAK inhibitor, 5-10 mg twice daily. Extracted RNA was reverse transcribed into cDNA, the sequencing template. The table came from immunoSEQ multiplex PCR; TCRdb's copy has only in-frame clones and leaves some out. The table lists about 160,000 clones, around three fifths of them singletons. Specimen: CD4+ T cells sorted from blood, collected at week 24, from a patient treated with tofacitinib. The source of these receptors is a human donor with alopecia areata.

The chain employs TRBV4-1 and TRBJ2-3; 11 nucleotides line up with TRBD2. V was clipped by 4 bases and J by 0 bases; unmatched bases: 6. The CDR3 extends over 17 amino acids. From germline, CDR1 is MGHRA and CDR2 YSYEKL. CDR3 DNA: TGCGCCAGCAGCCCCACTAGCGGGGGACCCAGCACAGATACGCAGTATTTT. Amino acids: CASSPTSGGPSTDTQYF.

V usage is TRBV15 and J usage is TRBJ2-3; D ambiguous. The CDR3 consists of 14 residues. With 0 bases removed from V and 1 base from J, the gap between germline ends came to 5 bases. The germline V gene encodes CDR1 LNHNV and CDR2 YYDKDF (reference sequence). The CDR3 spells CATSRDIGTDTQYF. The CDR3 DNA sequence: TGTGCCACCAGCAGAGATATCGGCACAGATACGCAGTATTTT.

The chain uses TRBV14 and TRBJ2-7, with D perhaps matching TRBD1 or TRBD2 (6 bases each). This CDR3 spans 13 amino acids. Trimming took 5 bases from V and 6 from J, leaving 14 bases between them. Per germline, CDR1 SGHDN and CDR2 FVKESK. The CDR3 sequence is CASSYGGIGEQYF. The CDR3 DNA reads TGTGCCAGCAGCTACGGGGGCATCGGCGAGCAGTACTTC.

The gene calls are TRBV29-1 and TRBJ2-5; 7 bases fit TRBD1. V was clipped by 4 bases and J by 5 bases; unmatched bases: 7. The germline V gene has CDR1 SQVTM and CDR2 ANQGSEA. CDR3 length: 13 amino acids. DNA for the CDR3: TGCAGCGTTGTACGGGACAGACGGGAGACCCAGTACTTC. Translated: CSVVRDRRETQYF.

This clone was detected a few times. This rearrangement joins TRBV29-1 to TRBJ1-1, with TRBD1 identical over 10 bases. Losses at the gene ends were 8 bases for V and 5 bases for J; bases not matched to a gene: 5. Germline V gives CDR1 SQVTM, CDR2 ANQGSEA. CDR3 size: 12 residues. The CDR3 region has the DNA TGCAGCTGCGGGACAGGGGTAACTGAAGCTTTCTTT. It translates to CSCGTGVTEAFF.

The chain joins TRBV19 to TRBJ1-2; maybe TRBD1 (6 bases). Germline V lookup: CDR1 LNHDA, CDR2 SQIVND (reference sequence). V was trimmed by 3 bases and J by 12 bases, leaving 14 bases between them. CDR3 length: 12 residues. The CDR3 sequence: CASSIQQGRHTF. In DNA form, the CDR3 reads TGTGCCAGTAGTATCCAACAGGGTCGACACACCTTC.

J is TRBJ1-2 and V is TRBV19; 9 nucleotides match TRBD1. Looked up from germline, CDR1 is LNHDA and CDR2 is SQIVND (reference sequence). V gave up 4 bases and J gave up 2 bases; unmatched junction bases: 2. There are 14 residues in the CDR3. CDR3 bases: TGTGCCAGTAGTAAGGGACAGGGCAACTATGGCTACACCTTC. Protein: CASSKGQGNYGYTF.